This entry lists 21 T cell receptor beta chains sequenced from one sample in a study of identical twins. TCRdb re-analysed the 5' RACE reads in MiXCR, keeping a single row per CDR3 protein. There are some 900,000 distinct CDR3 sequences in the sample; over 9% occur only once, and around 1.6% lies in the top ten. These records were also assigned to another study, of yellow fever vaccine responses in identical twins.

Sequenced: PBMCs. The source of these receptors is a woman aged 18 to 35 in good health.

This clonotype was picked up a small number of times. V is TRBV5-1 and J is TRBJ2-1; possibly TRBD1 for D (5 bases). V gave up 4 bases and J gave up 9 bases, with 11 bases separating them. In germline, CDR1 is SGHRS, CDR2 YFSETQ. There are 12 residues in the CDR3. CDR3: CASSPDMVEQFF. The CDR3 bases are TGCGCCAGCAGCCCGGACATGGTTGAGCAGTTCTTC.

The chain links TRBV7-8 to TRBJ2-1; tentatively, D is TRBD2 (6 bases). The germline gives CDR1 SGHVS, CDR2 FQNEAQ. This CDR3 spans 15 amino acids. Trimming left V 4 bases short and J 1 base short, with 11 bases between. DNA for the CDR3: TGTGCCAGCAGCTACCGGGACTCTTCCTACAATGAGCAGTTCTTC. It yields the protein CASSYRDSSYNEQFF. The full variable domain, rest sourced from reference TRBV7-8 and TRBJ2-1, is GAGVSQSPRYKVAKRGQDVALRCDPISGHVSLFWYQQALGQGPEFLTYFQNEAQLDKSGLPSDRFFAERPEGSVSTLKIQRTQQEDSAVYLCASSYRDSSYNEQFFGPGTRLTVL.

The chain couples TRBV7-9 to TRBJ1-1, with 7 bases that match TRBD1. The CDR3 extends over 15 amino acids. In germline, CDR1 is SEHNR, CDR2 FQNEAQ (reference sequence). V was clipped by 5 bases and J by 1 base; unmatched bases: 7. CDR3 coding DNA: TGTGCCAGCAGCGCCCCGGGACAGCAGAACACTGAAGCTTTCTTT. Translated: CASSAPGQQNTEAFF. The variable domain in full, with the rest retrieved from reference TRBV7-9 and TRBJ1-1, is DTGVSQNPRHKITKRGQNVTFRCDPISEHNRLYWYRQTLGQGPEFLTYFQNEAQLEKSRLLSDRFSAERPKGSFSTLEIQRTEQGDSAMYLCASSAPGQQNTEAFFGQGTRLTVV.

J is TRBJ2-3 and V is TRBV5-1; the D gene is possibly TRBD2 (6 bases). The length of the CDR3 is 14 residues. Per germline, CDR1 SGHRS and CDR2 YFSETQ. V was pared by 7 bases and J by 2 bases, with 14 bases between. This chain's CDR3 is CASHHGGPTDTQYF. Here the CDR3 DNA reads TGCGCCAGCCACCACGGGGGACCCACAGATACGCAGTATTTT.

This chain links TRBV19 with TRBJ2-1; D call uncertain. Germline-derived CDR1 and CDR2 are LNHDA and SQIVND (reference sequence). This CDR3 has 15 residues. Deletions cut 1 base from V and 2 bases from J, with 9 bases between. The CDR3 loop is CASSIGQTPYNEQFF. CDR3 sequence (DNA): TGTGCCAGTAGTATAGGTCAGACCCCCTACAATGAGCAGTTCTTC. The complete variable domain, with remaining parts taken from reference TRBV19 and TRBJ2-1, reads DGGITQSPKYLFRKEGQNVTLSCEQNLNHDAMYWYRQDPGQGLRLIYYSQIVNDFQKGDIAEGYSVSREKKESFPLTVTSAQKNPTAFYLCASSIGQTPYNEQFFGPGTRLTVL.

This clonotype was observed many times. The chain uses TRBV15 and TRBJ2-2; TRBD2 is a possible D gene (5 bases). Trimming took 0 bases from V and 5 from J, leaving 7 bases between them. The CDR3 is made up of 14 amino acids. Germline values: CDR1 LNHNV, CDR2 YYDKDF (reference sequence). The chain's CDR3 is CATSRDGETGELFF. In DNA, the CDR3 is TGTGCCACCAGCAGAGATGGGGAGACCGGGGAGCTGTTTTTT.

This clonotype was seen a few times. The rearrangement links TRBV9 to TRBJ1-2, with D perhaps TRBD1 (6 bases). The CDR3 sequence is 17 residues long. Germline CDR1 SGDLS, CDR2 YYNGEE. V lost 3 bases and J lost 5, with 23 bases in between. Here the CDR3 reads CASSAAAGATFWYGYTF. The CDR3 nucleotides read TGTGCCAGCAGCGCTGCGGCAGGGGCCACTTTTTGGTATGGCTACACCTTC.

In regard to this clonotype: One junction end does not reproduce the germline sequence, and a read error may be involved. The genes are TRBV6-6 and TRBJ1-1; D is uncertain. The CDR3 is made up of 12 amino acids. Germline CDR1 and CDR2: MNHNY and SVGAGI (reference sequence). CDR3 in amino acids: CACSLPNTEAFF. In DNA form, the CDR3 reads TGTGCCTGCAGTCTACCCAACACTGAAGCTTTCTTT.

J is TRBJ2-1 and V is TRBV24-1; TRBD2 agrees at 15 bases. After removal of 3 bases from V and 9 bases from J, the junction contained 8 bases not matched to a gene. CDR1 is KGHDR, CDR2 SFDVKD, per germline. This CDR3 has 17 amino acids. In DNA, the CDR3 is TGTGCCACCAGTGATGCTACAGGACTAGCGGGAGGGCCTGAGCAGTTCTTC. Its protein is CATSDATGLAGGPEQFF.

The gene calls are TRBV12-3 or TRBV12-4 and TRBJ1-2, with a tentative D call TRBD1 (5 bases). V was pared by 3 bases and J by 3 bases, with 14 bases between. The CDR3 contains 15 residues. The CDR3 loop is CASSFWGGVHYGYTF. DNA of the CDR3: TGTGCCAGCAGTTTTTGGGGGGGTGTTCACTATGGCTACACCTTC.

The chain employs TRBV20-1 and TRBJ1-1; no firm D call. Germline-derived CDR1 and CDR2 are DFQATT and SNEGSKA (reference sequence). The V end lost 2 bases, the J end lost 1 base, and 14 bases lay between the germline ends. CDR3 length: 15 amino acids. The CDR3 sequence: CSARLVQQPNTEAFF. Here the CDR3 DNA reads TGCAGTGCTAGATTAGTTCAGCAGCCGAACACTGAAGCTTTCTTT.

V and J are TRBV11-2 and TRBJ2-2; 7 nucleotides agree with TRBD2. V lost 5 bases to trimming and J lost 6 bases; unmatched junction nucleotides: 12. The CDR3 extends over 16 amino acids. CDR1 is SGHAT and CDR2 is FQNNGV in the germline V gene. The CDR3 DNA reads TGTGCCAGCAGCCCTAGCCTGGGAGGGCTTCCCGGGGAGCTGTTTTTT. Residues: CASSPSLGGLPGELFF.

The V gene is TRBV4-1, the J gene TRBJ2-2, with 7 bases matching TRBD2. This CDR3 has 15 amino acids. Germline V gene sequence: CDR1 MGHRA, CDR2 YSYEKL. Losses at the gene ends were 0 bases for V and 5 bases for J; bases not matched to a gene: 3. CDR3 DNA: TGCGCCAGCAGCCAAGAAAGGGAGGGAACCGGGGAGCTGTTTTTT. The encoded protein is CASSQEREGTGELFF.

V usage is TRBV5-1 and J usage is TRBJ2-5; no clear D. The CDR3 totals 13 residues. In germline, CDR1 is SGHRS, CDR2 YFSETQ. The V and J ends lost 4 bases and 5 bases respectively, with 12 bases between them. The CDR3 sequence is CASSDLPSETQYF. The CDR3 coding sequence is TGCGCCAGCAGCGATCTCCCGTCGGAGACCCAGTACTTC.

V gene TRBV28 combines with J gene TRBJ2-3, with 8 bases lining up with TRBD1. The J segment lost 3 bases and the V segment lost 2 bases, leaving 13 bases of the junction unmatched. Germline CDR1 reads MDHEN; CDR2 reads SYDVKM. This CDR3 has 18 residues. Here the CDR3 DNA reads TGTGCCAGCAGTTTAGCAGGGGGCCCCTCGCACGGAACAGATACGCAGTATTTT. Translation gives CASSLAGGPSHGTDTQYF.

The V gene is TRBV4-1, the J gene TRBJ2-1, with D possibly TRBD2 on 6 matching bases. CDR3 length: 14 amino acids. V lost 4 bases to trimming and J lost 6 bases, with 13 bases between them. Germline V gene data show CDR1 as MGHRA and CDR2 as YSYEKL. CDR3 DNA: TGCGCCAGCAGCCCGGGACTTTCGTTCAATGAGCAGTTCTTC. Protein product: CASSPGLSFNEQFF.

This clonotype was seen a few times. The gene calls are TRBV12-3 or TRBV12-4 and TRBJ1-1; no definite D call. The CDR3 length is 14 residues. V was pared by 3 bases and J by 0 bases, with 8 bases between. This CDR3 reads CASSFKGMNTEAFF. CDR3 nucleotide sequence: TGTGCCAGCAGTTTTAAGGGAATGAACACTGAAGCTTTCTTT.

The DNA of the CDR3 is TGCAGTGCTAGAGATGGGGGGCCCGGGCGGGGGACTCTATACGAGCAGTACGTC. Translating it yields CSARDGGPGRGTLYEQYV. J is TRBJ2-7 and V is TRBV20-1; weak D call: TRBD2 (7 bases). Germline assignment: CDR1 DFQATT and CDR2 SNEGSKA (reference sequence). The length of the CDR3 is 18 residues. The V gene lost 0 bases and the J gene lost 4 bases, with 25 bases spanning the gap.

The rearrangement links TRBV5-1 to TRBJ2-7; 7 bases align to TRBD1. This CDR3 has 15 amino acids. J was trimmed by 1 base and V by 7 bases; bases with no gene match: 11. Germline V gene sequence: CDR1 SGHRS, CDR2 YFSETQ. The CDR3 DNA reads as TGCGCCAGCCCCGTGCCGGACAGGAAGTCCTACGAGCAGTACGTC. Its translation: CASPVPDRKSYEQYV.

The rearrangement links TRBV5-1 to TRBJ2-5; 8 bases map to TRBD2. The CDR3 extends over 16 amino acids. Unmatched junction bases numbered 4, after V lost 0 bases and J lost 0 bases. Germline V CDR1 and CDR2: SGHRS, YFSETQ. CDR3 nucleotide sequence: TGCGCCAGCAGCTTGGGGACTAGCCGGTACCAAGAGACCCAGTACTTC. It encodes CASSLGTSRYQETQYF.

The CDR3 nucleotides read TGTGCCAGCAGCCAAGCCCGATTAGGCCACGAGCAGTACTTC. It is translated as CASSQARLGHEQYF. The chain is built from TRBV4-2 and TRBJ2-7; D is undetermined. Trimming took 1 base from V and 5 from J, leaving 12 bases between them. This CDR3 region has 14 residues. The germline V gene encodes CDR1 LGHNA and CDR2 YNFKEQ.